The 9 T cell receptor beta chains reported below all come from one sample, sequenced in a study of cytomegalovirus exposure and HLA in healthy donors. Amplification used 60 Vbeta primers and 13 Jbeta primers. TCRdb's copy holds only in-frame clones and misses some; the assay was immunoSEQ multiplex PCR. The sample features approximately 150,000 clones, with around 0.96% in its top ten. The sequenced sample consisted of PBMCs. These receptor sequences come from a male donor in good health and CMV-seronegative.

The DNA for the CDR3 is TGTGCCAGCAGCTTCCTGAACACCGGGGAGCTGTTTTTT. Its translation is CASSFLNTGELFF. The gene calls are TRBV9 and TRBJ2-2; D gene unclear. The CDR3 is 13 amino acids. V lost 4 bases and J 1 base, leaving 5 bases between the germline ends. The germline CDR1 and CDR2 sequences are SGDLS and YYNGEE.

The chain has TRBV5-1 and TRBJ2-1, with 7 bases lining up with TRBD1. CDR1 and CDR2 (germline): SGHRS, YFSETQ. This CDR3 has 11 amino acids. V shed 4 bases and J 10 bases; nucleotides not matched to a gene: 2. Here the CDR3 DNA reads TGCGCCAGCAGCCGGGACAGAGAGCAGTTCTTC. This gives the protein CASSRDREQFF.

The rearrangement links TRBV2 to TRBJ1-2; D call uncertain. V was clipped by 4 bases and J by 0 bases, with 9 bases between them. Germline V gene lookup returns CDR1 SNHLY and CDR2 FYNNEI. This CDR3 region has 14 residues. The CDR3 is CASSGRGTNYGYTF. CDR3 DNA sequence: TGTGCCAGCAGTGGGAGAGGGACTAACTATGGCTACACCTTC.

This chain connects TRBV25-1 to TRBJ1-1; D is undetermined. The V and J ends lost 6 bases and 4 bases respectively, with 15 bases between them. Germline CDR1 and CDR2: MGHDK and SYGVNS. The CDR3 covers 14 residues. The CDR3 reads CASSRIEEGTEAFF. CDR3 nucleotides: TGTGCCAGCAGCCGCATCGAAGAGGGCACTGAAGCTTTCTTT.

The chain is built from TRBV5-1 and TRBJ2-5, with 9 bases lining up with TRBD2. The J call may be faulty, since TRBJ2-7 better matches the DNA end. Germline CDR1 SGHRS, CDR2 YFSETQ. The CDR3 runs to 15 residues. The CDR3 coding sequence is TGCGCCAGCAGCTTGGGGACTAGCGTGTCCTACGAGCAGTACTTC. It is translated as CASSLGTSVSYEQYF.

The chain carries TRBV11-2 and TRBJ2-3, with D tentatively TRBD2 (5 bases). V was cut by 3 bases and J by 2 bases, with 12 bases left in between. Germline V CDR1 and CDR2: SGHAT, FQNNGV. This CDR3 spans 15 amino acids. CDR3 DNA: TGTGCCAGCAGCTTTAGTGCCGGGAACACAGATACGCAGTATTTT. It encodes CASSFSAGNTDTQYF.

The genes are TRBV5-1 and TRBJ1-1, with D perhaps matching TRBD1 (5 bases). The CDR3 runs 15 residues. Trimming removed 4 bases at V and 3 bases at J, with 16 bases between. Germline CDR1 reads SGHRS; CDR2 reads YFSETQ. The CDR3 loop is CASSLDATVDTEAFF. The CDR3 nucleotides are TGCGCCAGCAGCCTCGACGCGACAGTTGACACTGAAGCTTTCTTT.

The rearrangement joins TRBV18 to TRBJ2-3; the D gene is possibly TRBD1 (5 bases). Germline CDR1 reads KGHSH; CDR2 reads LQKENI. V was shortened by 6 bases and J by 0 bases, with 13 bases between the two germline ends. The length of the CDR3 is 15 residues. CDR3 in DNA: TGTGCCAGCTCGGCGGACATAGCTAGCACAGATACGCAGTATTTT. Its protein product is CASSADIASTDTQYF.

This chain uses TRBV4-2 with TRBJ2-2; 16 bases map to TRBD2. CDR1 LGHNA and CDR2 YNFKEQ come from the germline V gene. V shed 4 bases, J shed 7 bases, and the junction held 6 bases outside the gene matches. This CDR3 comprises 17 residues. The CDR3 protein is CASSPGLAGGPIGELFF. CDR3 coding DNA: TGTGCCAGCAGCCCGGGACTAGCGGGGGGGCCAATCGGGGAGCTGTTTTTT.